This T cell receptor beta chain was sequenced in a study of blood T cell repertoires in COVID-19. The wider study: COVID-19 samples, acute and convalescent, were from the United States, Italy and Spain. PBMCs, B-cell-depleted T cells, or T cells provided the cDNA or gDNA that made up the material.

The germline V gene encodes CDR1 MDHEN and CDR2 SYDVKM. The ends lost 6 bases at V and 1 base at J; junction bases unmatched: 4. The CDR3 is 14 residues long. Per the original data handling: Estimation of nucleated cell counts was performed using reference gene primer amplification. TCRdb's copy holds only in-frame clones and misses some; the assay was immunoSEQ multiplex PCR. V and J calls and clone size are as listed in that table; D and trimming were resolved from the DNA. This sample yields fewer than 180,000 clones, of which 84% are seen a single time; over 2% belongs to the top ten. The material sequenced was peripheral blood. V and J are TRBV28 and TRBJ2-7; the match to TRBD1 covers 9 bases. This clonotype was sampled from a man aged 65 to 85 with acute or convalescent COVID-19. CDR3 nucleotide sequence: TGTGCCAGCAGGGGGGACAGGGATTCCTACGAGCAGTACTTC. Translated: CASRGDRDSYEQYF.